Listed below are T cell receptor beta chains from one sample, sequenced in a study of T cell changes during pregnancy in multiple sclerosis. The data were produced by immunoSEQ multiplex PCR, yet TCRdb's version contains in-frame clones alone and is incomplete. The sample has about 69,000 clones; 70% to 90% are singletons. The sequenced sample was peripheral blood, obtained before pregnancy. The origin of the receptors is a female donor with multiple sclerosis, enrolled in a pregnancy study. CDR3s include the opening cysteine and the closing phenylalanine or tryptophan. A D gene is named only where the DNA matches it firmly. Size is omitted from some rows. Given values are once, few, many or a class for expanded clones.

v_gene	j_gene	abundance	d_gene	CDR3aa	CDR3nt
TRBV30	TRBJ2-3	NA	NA	CAWSIEANTQYF	TGTGCCTGGAGTATAGAAGCGAATACGCAGTATTTT
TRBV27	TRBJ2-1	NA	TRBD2	CASSPSGGAITYNEQFF	TGTGCCAGCAGCCCTAGCGGGGGGGCGATCACCTACAATGAGCAGTTCTTC
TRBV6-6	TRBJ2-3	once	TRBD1	CASRTGTGGPDTQYF	TGTGCCAGCAGGACCGGGACAGGGGGCCCCGATACGCAGTATTTT
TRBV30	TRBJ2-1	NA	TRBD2	CAWSVTGLAGRNEQFF	TGTGCCTGGAGTGTTACGGGACTAGCGGGTCGCAATGAGCAGTTCTTC
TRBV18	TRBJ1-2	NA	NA	CASSPTGLYGYTF	TGTGCCAGCTCACCGACGGGACTCTATGGCTACACCTTC
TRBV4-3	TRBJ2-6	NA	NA	CASSRDRQEFGSGANVLTF	TGCGCCAGCAGCCGAGACCGACAGGAGTTCGGCTCTGGGGCCAACGTCCTGACTTTC
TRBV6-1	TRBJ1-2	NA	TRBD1	CASSVGTGSHAYGYTF	TGTGCCAGCAGTGTCGGGACAGGGAGTCATGCCTATGGCTACACCTTC
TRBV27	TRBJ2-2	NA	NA	CASSLFLGKPGELFF	TGTGCCAGCAGTTTGTTCCTAGGTAAACCCGGGGAGCTGTTTTTT
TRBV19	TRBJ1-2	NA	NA	CASIEDRGQGYTF	TGTGCCAGTATCGAGGACCGGGGACAAGGCTACACCTTC
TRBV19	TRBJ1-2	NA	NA	CATTPGPYGYTF	TGTGCCACCACGCCGGGTCCATATGGCTACACCTTC
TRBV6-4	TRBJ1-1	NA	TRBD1	CASSDGDRAEAFF	TGTGCCAGCAGTGACGGGGACAGGGCTGAAGCTTTCTTT
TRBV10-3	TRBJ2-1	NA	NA	CAIRGAVNEQFF	TGTGCCATCCGGGGGGCGGTGAATGAGCAGTTCTTC
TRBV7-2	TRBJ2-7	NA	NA	CASSYYAYEQYF	TGTGCCAGCAGCTACTATGCCTACGAGCAGTACTTC
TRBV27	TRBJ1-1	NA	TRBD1	CASSPYRGDTEAFF	TGTGCCAGCAGCCCATACAGGGGGGACACTGAAGCTTTCTTT
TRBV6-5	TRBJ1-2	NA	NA	CASSYGPWQGGYGYTF	TGTGCCAGCAGTTACGGGCCTTGGCAGGGCGGTTATGGCTACACCTTC
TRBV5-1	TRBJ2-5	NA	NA	CASSPDYNPETQYF	TGCGCCAGCAGCCCGGACTACAACCCAGAGACCCAGTACTTC
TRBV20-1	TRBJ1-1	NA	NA	CSARPGVEAFF	TGCAGTGCCCGTCCGGGGGTTGAAGCTTTCTTT
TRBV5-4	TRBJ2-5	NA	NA	CASSSTEETQYF	TGTGCCAGCAGCTCGACAGAAGAGACCCAGTACTTC
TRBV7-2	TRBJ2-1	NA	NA	CASSLDRSYNEQFF	TGTGCCAGCAGCTTAGATCGCTCCTACAATGAGCAGTTCTTC
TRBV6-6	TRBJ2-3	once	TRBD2	CASRAGSTDTQYF	TGTGCCAGCAGAGCGGGGAGCACAGATACGCAGTATTTT
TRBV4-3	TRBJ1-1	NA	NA	CASSPIRGAFF	TGCGCCAGCAGCCCAATTCGCGGGGCTTTCTTT
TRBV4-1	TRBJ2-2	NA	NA	CASSRADGYSGELFF	TGCGCCAGCAGCCGCGCCGATGGTTATTCCGGGGAGCTGTTTTTT
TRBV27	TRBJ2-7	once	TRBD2	CASGDSGLSTAEQYF	TGTGCCAGCGGAGATTCGGGACTATCTACCGCGGAGCAGTACTTC
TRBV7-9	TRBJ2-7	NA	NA	CASSLAGQGMAYEQYF	TGTGCCAGCAGCTTAGCCGGTCAGGGTATGGCATACGAGCAGTACTTC
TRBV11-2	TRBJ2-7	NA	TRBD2	CASSEGKLAGTLREQYF	TGTGCCAGCAGCGAGGGGAAACTAGCGGGAACGTTGAGGGAGCAGTACTTC
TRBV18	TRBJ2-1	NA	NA	CASSPNEASNNEQFF	TGTGCCAGCTCACCAAACGAGGCCTCTAACAATGAGCAGTTCTTC
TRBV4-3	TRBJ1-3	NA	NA	CASSPQVSSGNTIYF	TGCGCCAGCAGCCCACAGGTCTCCTCTGGAAACACCATATATTTT
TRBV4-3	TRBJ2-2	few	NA	CASSTGEHTGELFF	TGCGCCAGCTCGACCGGGGAACACACCGGGGAGCTGTTTTTT
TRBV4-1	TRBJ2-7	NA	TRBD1	CASSQDLGQRDEQYF	TGCGCCAGCAGCCAAGATCTGGGACAGCGCGACGAGCAGTACTTC
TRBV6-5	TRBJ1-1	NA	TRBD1	CASSYVQGAGDTEAFF	TGTGCCAGCAGTTACGTACAGGGGGCTGGGGACACTGAAGCTTTCTTT
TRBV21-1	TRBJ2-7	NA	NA	CASEGQDYEQYF	TGTGCCAGCGAGGGACAGGACTACGAGCAGTACTTC
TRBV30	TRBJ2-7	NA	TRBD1	CAWSVLDRGEYEQYF	TGTGCCTGGAGTGTACTGGACAGGGGGGAATACGAGCAGTACTTC
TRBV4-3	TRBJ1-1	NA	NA	CASSQEGGLNTEAFF	TGCGCCAGCAGCCAAGAGGGAGGATTGAACACTGAAGCTTTCTTT
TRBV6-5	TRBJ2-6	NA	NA	CASRPYSSGANVLTF	TGTGCCAGCAGACCCTATAGCTCTGGGGCCAACGTCCTGACTTTC
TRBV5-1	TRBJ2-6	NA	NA	CASSLSGGSSGANVLTF	TGCGCCAGCAGCTTATCAGGGGGGAGCTCTGGGGCCAACGTCCTGACTTTC
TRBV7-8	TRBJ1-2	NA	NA	CASSSWAQGGLCTF	TGTGCCAGCAGCTCATGGGCACAGGGCGGTCTGTGCACCTTC
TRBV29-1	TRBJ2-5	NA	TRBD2	CSVEGTSGSGETQYF	TGCAGCGTTGAAGGTACTAGCGGGAGCGGGGAGACCCAGTACTTC
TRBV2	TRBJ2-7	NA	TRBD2	CASSSWGGVAYEQYF	TGTGCCAGCAGCTCTTGGGGGGGTGTAGCCTACGAGCAGTACTTC
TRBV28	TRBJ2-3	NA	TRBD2	CASTNLAGTSGTDTQYF	TGTGCCAGCACCAACCTTGCCGGGACTAGCGGGACAGATACGCAGTATTTT
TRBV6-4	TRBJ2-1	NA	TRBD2	CASSDPTSGDYNEQFF	TGTGCCAGCAGTGACCCGACTAGCGGAGACTACAATGAGCAGTTCTTC
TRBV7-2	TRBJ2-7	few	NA	CASSSPSINEQYF	TGTGCCAGCAGCTCCCCGAGCATCAACGAGCAGTACTTC
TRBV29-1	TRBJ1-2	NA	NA	CSVVGSGNYGYTF	TGCAGCGTTGTGGGGTCAGGGAACTATGGCTACACCTTC
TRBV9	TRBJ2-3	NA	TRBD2	CASSGSGGAYTQYF	TGTGCCAGCAGCGGTAGCGGGGGGGCGTATACGCAGTATTTT
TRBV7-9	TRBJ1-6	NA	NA	CASSWNSGGGNSPLHF	TGTGCCAGCAGCTGGAACTCGGGGGGAGGGAATTCACCCCTCCACTTT
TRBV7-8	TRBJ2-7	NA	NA	CASSASTGTTPYEQYF	TGTGCCAGCAGCGCTTCGACCGGGACAACGCCCTACGAGCAGTACTTC
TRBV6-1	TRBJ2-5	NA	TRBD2	CATGWGGQETQYF	TGTGCCACCGGTTGGGGGGGTCAAGAGACCCAGTACTTC
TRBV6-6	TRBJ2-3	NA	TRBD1	CASSPGQSTDTQYF	TGTGCCAGCAGCCCGGGACAGAGCACAGATACGCAGTATTTT
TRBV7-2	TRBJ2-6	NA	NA	CASQAFRSGANVLTF	TGTGCCAGCCAGGCTTTCCGCTCTGGGGCCAACGTCCTGACTTTC
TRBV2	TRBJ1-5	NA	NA	CASSGQGASNQPQHF	TGTGCCAGCAGTGGGCAAGGGGCGAGCAATCAGCCCCAGCATTTT
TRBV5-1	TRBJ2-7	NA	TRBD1	CASSLSGTGRRSSYEQYF	TGCGCCAGCAGCTTGTCCGGGACAGGCAGAAGAAGCTCCTACGAGCAGTACTTC
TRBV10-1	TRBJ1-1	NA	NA	CATPRAKGGTAFF	TGCGCCACCCCCCGGGCCAAGGGGGGGACAGCTTTCTTT
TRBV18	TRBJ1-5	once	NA	CASWAGGGNQPQHF	TGTGCCAGCTGGGCCGGTGGAGGGAATCAGCCCCAGCATTTT
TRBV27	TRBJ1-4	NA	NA	CASSPRDGNEKLFF	TGTGCCAGCAGCCCGCGGGACGGTAATGAAAAACTGTTTTTT